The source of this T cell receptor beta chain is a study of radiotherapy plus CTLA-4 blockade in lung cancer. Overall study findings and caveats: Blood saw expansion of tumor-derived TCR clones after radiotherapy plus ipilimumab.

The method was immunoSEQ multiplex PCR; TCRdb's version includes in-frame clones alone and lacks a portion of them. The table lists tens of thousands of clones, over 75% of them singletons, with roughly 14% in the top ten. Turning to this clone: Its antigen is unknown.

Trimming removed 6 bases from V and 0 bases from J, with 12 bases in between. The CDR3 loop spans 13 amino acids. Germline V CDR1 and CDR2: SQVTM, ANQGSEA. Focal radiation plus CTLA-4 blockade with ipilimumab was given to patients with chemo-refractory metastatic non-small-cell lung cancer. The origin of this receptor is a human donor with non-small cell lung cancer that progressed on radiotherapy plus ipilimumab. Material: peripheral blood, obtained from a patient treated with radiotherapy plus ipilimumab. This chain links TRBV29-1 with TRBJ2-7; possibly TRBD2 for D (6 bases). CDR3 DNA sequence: TGCAGCGTGGGAGGTACAGCCTCCTACGAGCAGTACTTC. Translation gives CSVGGTASYEQYF.